Each of the 9 T cell receptor beta chains below was sequenced from the same sample in a study of blood T cell repertoires in COVID-19. Profiled with immunoSEQ multiplex PCR; TCRdb holds only in-frame clones, not every one. The sample includes approximately 260,000 clones, around 82% of them seen just once. Specimen: peripheral blood. Every receptor here comes from a woman aged 80 or older with active or convalescent COVID-19.

This chain uses TRBV20-1 with TRBJ2-5; tentatively, D is TRBD1 or TRBD2 (5 bases each). CDR1 is DFQATT and CDR2 is SNEGSKA in the germline V gene (reference sequence). The CDR3 has 14 residues. V lost 3 bases to trimming and J lost 2 bases, with 13 bases between them. In DNA form, the CDR3 reads TGCAGTGCTAGTGGGGGAGACACACAAGAGACCCAGTACTTC. Protein product: CSASGGDTQETQYF.

The V call is TRBV6-5, the J call TRBJ2-3; D may be TRBD2 (6 bases). Germline assignment: CDR1 MNHEY and CDR2 SVGAGI. This CDR3 spans 15 amino acids. V was clipped by 6 bases and J by 1 base, with 14 bases between them. CDR3 in DNA: TGTGCCAGCAGGCCTAACCCGGGAGGCACAGATACGCAGTATTTT. Its translation: CASRPNPGGTDTQYF.

The genes are TRBV30 and TRBJ1-3; maybe TRBD1 (5 bases). This CDR3 is 12 amino acids long. Trimming cost V 5 bases and J 0 bases, with 5 bases left between them. Germline lookup yields CDR1 GTSNPN and CDR2 SVGIG (reference sequence). CDR3 in amino acids: CAWDSSGNTIYF. CDR3 in DNA: TGTGCCTGGGACAGCTCTGGAAACACCATATATTTT.

V is TRBV2 and J is TRBJ2-7, with D perhaps matching TRBD2 (6 bases). Germline CDR1 is SNHLY and CDR2 is FYNNEI. The CDR3 covers 13 residues. V was pared by 8 bases and J by 2 bases, with 13 bases between. CDR3 sequence (DNA): TGTGCCAGCGGCCGGGACTTCGCCTACGAGCAGTACTTC. Translation: CASGRDFAYEQYF.

The gene calls are TRBV28 and TRBJ1-1; D not resolved. The CDR3 spans 12 residues. Trimming took 3 bases from V and 7 from J, leaving 9 bases between them. The V gene's germline CDR1 is MDHEN and CDR2 SYDVKM. CDR3 amino acids: CASSLLGLEAFF. The CDR3 DNA reads TGTGCCAGCAGTTTGCTAGGCCTTGAAGCTTTCTTT. The full variable domain, completed using reference TRBV28 and TRBJ1-1, is DVKVTQSSRYLVKRTGEKVFLECVQDMDHENMFWYRQDPGLGLRLIYFSYDVKMKEKGDIPEGYSVSREKKERFSLILESASTNQTSMYLCASSLLGLEAFFGQGTRLTVV.

This clone was seen a handful of times. DNA of the CDR3: TGTGCCAGCAGTGCAGGGGGCTTGGTGACTGAAGCTTTCTTT. Translated: CASSAGGLVTEAFF. The genes are TRBV28 and TRBJ1-1, with 8 bases matching TRBD1. The trim removed 5 bases at V and 5 bases at J, leaving 7 bases unmatched. The CDR3 covers 14 residues. The germline V gene encodes CDR1 MDHEN and CDR2 SYDVKM. The variable domain in full, with the rest retrieved from reference TRBV28 and TRBJ1-1, is DVKVTQSSRYLVKRTGEKVFLECVQDMDHENMFWYRQDPGLGLRLIYFSYDVKMKEKGDIPEGYSVSREKKERFSLILESASTNQTSMYLCASSAGGLVTEAFFGQGTRLTVV.

Comment on this clone: The same CDR3 arises from other DNA sequences in this sample as well. J is TRBJ1-1 and V is TRBV6-6, with TRBD1 as a possible D gene (5 bases). Trimming pared 0 bases from V and 1 base from J, leaving 9 bases between. This CDR3 region has 15 residues. CDR1 and CDR2 (germline): MNHNY, SVGAGI (reference sequence). The CDR3 loop is CASSYSRQPNTEAFF. As DNA, the CDR3 is TGTGCCAGCAGTTACTCGCGACAGCCGAACACTGAAGCTTTCTTT.

The genes are TRBV5-1 and TRBJ2-5; maybe TRBD1 (6 bases). The germline V gene has CDR1 SGHRS and CDR2 YFSETQ. The V gene lost 6 bases and the J gene lost 5 bases, with 17 bases spanning the gap. This CDR3 has 14 amino acids. The DNA for the CDR3 is TGCGCCAGCAACGACGGTCTCACAGGGGAGACCCAGTACTTC. Protein product: CASNDGLTGETQYF.

This chain links TRBV27 with TRBJ1-5, with D possibly TRBD1 on 5 matching bases. The V end was cut by 3 bases, the J end by 4 bases, with 10 bases between. This CDR3 has 14 amino acids. CDR1 and CDR2 from the germline V gene are MNHEY and SMNVEV (reference sequence). The CDR3 DNA sequence: TGTGCCAGCAGTTTGAATAAGGGGAATCAGCCCCAGCATTTT. Translating gives CASSLNKGNQPQHF.